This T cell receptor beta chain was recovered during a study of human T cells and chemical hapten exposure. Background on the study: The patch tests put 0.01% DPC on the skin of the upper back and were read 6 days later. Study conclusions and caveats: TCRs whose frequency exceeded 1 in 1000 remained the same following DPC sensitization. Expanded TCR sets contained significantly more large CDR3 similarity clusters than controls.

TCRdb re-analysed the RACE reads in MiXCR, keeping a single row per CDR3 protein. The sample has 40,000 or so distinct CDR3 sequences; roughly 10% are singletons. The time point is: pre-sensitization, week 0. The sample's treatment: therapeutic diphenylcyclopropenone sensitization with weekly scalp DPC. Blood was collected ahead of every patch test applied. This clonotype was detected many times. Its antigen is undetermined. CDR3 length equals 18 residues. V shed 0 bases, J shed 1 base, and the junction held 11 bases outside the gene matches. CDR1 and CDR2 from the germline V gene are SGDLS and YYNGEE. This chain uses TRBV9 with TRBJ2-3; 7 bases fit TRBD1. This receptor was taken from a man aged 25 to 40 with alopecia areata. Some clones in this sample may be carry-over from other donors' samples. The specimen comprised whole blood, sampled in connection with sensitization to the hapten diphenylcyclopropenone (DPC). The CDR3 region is CASSVVGTGQAGTDTQYF. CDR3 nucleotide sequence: TGTGCCAGCAGCGTAGTGGGGACCGGACAGGCCGGCACAGATACGCAGTATTTT.